Following are 18 T cell receptor beta chains from one sample sequenced in a study of blood T cells in healthy people across ages. Next came a second PCR, run for roughly 7 to 12 cycles, which used a sample-barcoded 5' primer along with a J-beta primer mix. MiXCR, run by TCRdb on the 5' RACE reads, gives a single entry per CDR3 protein. This sample has some 750,000 distinct CDR3 sequences, with approximately 22% found just once. The specimen was blood. The source is a man aged 65-85 years in good health.

This clonotype was picked up a small number of times. The genes are TRBV4-2 and TRBJ2-7; D not resolved. Germline-derived CDR1 and CDR2 are LGHNA and YNFKEQ. This CDR3 comprises 13 residues. The germline V and J ends were trimmed by 0 bases and 3 bases, with 6 bases remaining between them. The CDR3 region is CASSQESVYEQYF. The CDR3, as DNA: TGTGCCAGCAGCCAAGAGTCAGTCTACGAGCAGTACTTC.

This chain uses TRBV6-2 or TRBV6-3 with TRBJ2-1; D uncertain. V lost 2 bases and J 15 bases, leaving 14 bases between the germline ends. The CDR3 runs 12 residues. From germline, CDR1 is MNHEY and CDR2 SVGEGT. The DNA of the CDR3 is TGTGCCAGCAGTTACCGTTCTGACTCCCGGTTCTTC. Translation: CASSYRSDSRFF.

This chain links TRBV28 with TRBJ2-1, with TRBD1 matching 8 bases. With 3 bases clipped from V and 9 bases from J, the junction kept 7 bases outside the gene matches. The germline V gene has CDR1 MDHEN and CDR2 SYDVKM. The CDR3 extends over 14 amino acids. The chain's CDR3 is CASSLGRGQGEQFF. CDR3 sequence (DNA): TGTGCCAGCAGTTTGGGCAGGGGGCAGGGTGAGCAGTTCTTC.

This clonotype was detected only a few times. The V call is TRBV2, the J call TRBJ1-1, with 11 bases fitting TRBD1. The CDR3 extends over 17 amino acids. The ends lost 5 bases at V and 1 base at J; junction bases unmatched: 9. Germline CDR1 is SNHLY and CDR2 is FYNNEI. The CDR3 DNA follows: TGTGCCAGCAGTTGGGGAGGACAGGGGGCCTGGAACACTGAAGCTTTCTTT. Protein: CASSWGGQGAWNTEAFF.

The V and J genes are TRBV3-1 and TRBJ1-2; unclear D gene. This CDR3 has 13 residues. Between the trimmed V and J ends, which lost 1 base and 4 bases, there was a span of 7 bases. CDR1 LGHDT and CDR2 YNNKEL come from the germline V gene (reference sequence). The CDR3 DNA sequence: TGTGCCAGCAGCCAAGCGCGGGGCTATGGCTACACCTTC. Its translation is CASSQARGYGYTF.

The CDR3 is CASSPRGTLNNEQFF. CDR3 DNA sequence: TGTGCCAGCAGCCCCAGGGGGACCCTCAACAATGAGCAGTTCTTC. This chain connects TRBV12-3 or TRBV12-4 to TRBJ2-5, with 7 bases matching TRBD1. The end of the DNA aligns better with TRBJ2-1, so the J call may be wrong. The CDR3 length is 15 residues.

Only one count was recorded for this clonotype. V gene TRBV11-3 combines with J gene TRBJ2-1; D remains ambiguous. The end of the DNA aligns better with TRBJ2-5, so the J call may be wrong. The germline gives CDR1 SGHNT, CDR2 YENEEA. The CDR3 consists of 16 residues. Here the CDR3 reads CASSSLRLATQETQYF. CDR3 DNA: TGTGCCAGCAGCTCCCTTAGACTCGCGACCCAAGAGACCCAGTACTTC.

The CDR3 here is CASSPRGWESYNEQFF. CDR3 nucleotides: TGTGCCAGCAGCCCCCGGGGATGGGAGTCCTACAATGAGCAGTTCTTC. V and J are TRBV27 and TRBJ2-1; D may be TRBD2 (5 bases). The CDR3 extends over 16 amino acids. Germline CDR1 MNHEY, CDR2 SMNVEV (reference sequence). V lost 6 bases to trimming and J lost 1 base, with 16 bases between them.

A few counts support this clonotype. The J gene is TRBJ1-2, the V gene TRBV5-1, with D possibly matching TRBD1 (5 bases). Deletions cut 0 bases from V and 7 bases from J, with 13 bases between. The CDR3 contains 14 residues. From germline, CDR1 is SGHRS and CDR2 YFSETQ. CDR3 in DNA: TGCGCCAGCAGCTTGGGGGAGAGGGGTAGTGGCTACACCTTC. This sequence encodes CASSLGERGSGYTF.

This clonotype was recorded many times. This chain uses TRBV4-1 with TRBJ1-2; 8 nucleotides align to TRBD1. The germline V gene has CDR1 MGHRA and CDR2 YSYEKL. This CDR3 is built from 15 residues. The junction had 8 bases not matched to a gene; V was cut back by 0 bases and J by 8 bases. CDR3: CASSQDRDRPSGYTF. CDR3 nucleotides: TGCGCCAGCAGCCAAGATAGGGACAGGCCAAGCGGCTACACCTTC.

This chain joins TRBV29-1 and TRBJ2-3, with 7 positions matching TRBD2. V trimming: 4 bases; J trimming: 4 bases; junction bases outside the gene matches: 8. Germline values: CDR1 SQVTM, CDR2 ANQGSEA. The CDR3 has 14 amino acids. Written as DNA, the CDR3 is TGCAGCGTTGGGGCGGGAGTCCCCTCAGATACGCAGTATTTT. Translating gives CSVGAGVPSDTQYF.

The J gene is TRBJ1-1, the V gene TRBV5-1; 7 nucleotides agree with TRBD1. Germline lookup yields CDR1 SGHRS and CDR2 YFSETQ. J was trimmed by 6 bases and V by 6 bases; bases with no gene match: 11. This CDR3 contains 14 residues. The chain's CDR3 is CASTESTGEAEAFF. CDR3 nucleotide sequence: TGCGCCAGCACCGAGAGCACAGGGGAGGCTGAAGCTTTCTTT. The variable domain in full, completed from reference TRBV5-1 and TRBJ1-1, reads KAGVTQTPRYLIKTRGQQVTLSCSPISGHRSVSWYQQTPGQGLQFLFEYFSETQRNKGNFPGRFSGRQFSNSRSEMNVSTLELGDSALYLCASTESTGEAEAFFGQGTRLTVV.

The chain has TRBV7-9 and TRBJ1-1; 7 nucleotides line up with TRBD1. Germline V gene sequence: CDR1 SEHNR, CDR2 FQNEAQ (reference sequence). This CDR3 is built from 14 residues. V lost 6 bases to trimming and J lost 5 bases; unmatched junction nucleotides: 9. CDR3 residues: CASSYRGVRTEAFF. The CDR3 DNA reads as TGTGCCAGCAGTTACAGGGGTGTAAGGACTGAAGCTTTCTTT. Variable domain in full (rest from reference TRBV7-9 and TRBJ1-1): DTGVSQNPRHKITKRGQNVTFRCDPISEHNRLYWYRQTLGQGPEFLTYFQNEAQLEKSRLLSDRFSAERPKGSFSTLEIQRTEQGDSAMYLCASSYRGVRTEAFFGQGTRLTVV.

In its sample, this clonotype was seen a few times. The chain joins TRBV4-3 to TRBJ1-1; no clear D. V dropped 2 bases and J dropped 0 bases, with 10 bases sitting between them. The CDR3 is 15 amino acids. CDR1 and CDR2 from the germline V gene are LGHNA and YSLEER. CDR3 in amino acids: CASSQFSHLNTEAFF. The CDR3 bases are TGCGCCAGCAGCCAATTCTCGCATTTGAACACTGAAGCTTTCTTT.

This clonotype was recorded many times. V and J are TRBV2 and TRBJ2-4; a possible D gene is TRBD2 (6 bases). V was pared by 4 bases and J by 13 bases, with 20 bases between. This CDR3 is 14 amino acids long. Germline V gives CDR1 SNHLY, CDR2 FYNNEI. The DNA for the CDR3 is TGTGCCAGCAGTGCGGGGTGGAGGGCCCCCATGCAGTACTTC. This codes for CASSAGWRAPMQYF.

This clonotype was recorded at least ten times. The rearrangement links TRBV7-2 to TRBJ2-3; D possibly corresponds to TRBD2 (5 bases). V was cut by 3 bases and J by 6 bases, with 10 bases left in between. From germline, CDR1 is SGHTA and CDR2 FQGNSA. This CDR3 contains 13 residues. As DNA, the CDR3 is TGTGCCAGCAGCTTTAGTTGGAGGGATACGCAGTATTTT. Encoded protein: CASSFSWRDTQYF.

This clonotype was counted at least ten times. The junction departs from germline at one end; a sequencing error may be responsible. The genes are TRBV5-1 and TRBJ2-7; D call uncertain. CDR3 length: 14 amino acids. Germline values: CDR1 SGHRS, CDR2 YFSETQ. The DNA for the CDR3 is TGTGCCAGCAGCTTAGGTCCCAGCTCCTACGAGCAGTACTTC. Translating it yields CASSLGPSSYEQYF.

The rearrangement uses TRBV11-2 and TRBJ2-7; tentative D call: TRBD1 (5 bases). Trimming removed 5 bases at V and 2 bases at J, with 13 bases between. Germline CDR1 SGHAT, CDR2 FQNNGV. The CDR3 runs to 14 residues. The CDR3 loop is CASSVNPGTYEQYF. Written as DNA, the CDR3 is TGTGCCAGCAGCGTAAATCCAGGGACCTACGAGCAGTACTTC.